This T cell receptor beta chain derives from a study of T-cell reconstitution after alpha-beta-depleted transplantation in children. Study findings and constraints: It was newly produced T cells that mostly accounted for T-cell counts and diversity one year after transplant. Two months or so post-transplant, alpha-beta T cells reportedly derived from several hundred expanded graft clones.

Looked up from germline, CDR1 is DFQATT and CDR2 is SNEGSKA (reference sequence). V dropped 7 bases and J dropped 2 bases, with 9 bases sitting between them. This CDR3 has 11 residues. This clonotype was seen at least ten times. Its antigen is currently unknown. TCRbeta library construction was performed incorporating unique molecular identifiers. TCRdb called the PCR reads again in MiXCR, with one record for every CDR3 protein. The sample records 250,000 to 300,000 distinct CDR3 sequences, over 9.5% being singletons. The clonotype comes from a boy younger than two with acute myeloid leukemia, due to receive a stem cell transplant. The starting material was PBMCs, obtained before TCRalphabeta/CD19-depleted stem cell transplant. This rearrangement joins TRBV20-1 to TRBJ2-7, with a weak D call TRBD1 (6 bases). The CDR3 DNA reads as TGCAGTGGGACAGCTCCCTACGAGCAGTACTTC. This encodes CSGTAPYEQYF.